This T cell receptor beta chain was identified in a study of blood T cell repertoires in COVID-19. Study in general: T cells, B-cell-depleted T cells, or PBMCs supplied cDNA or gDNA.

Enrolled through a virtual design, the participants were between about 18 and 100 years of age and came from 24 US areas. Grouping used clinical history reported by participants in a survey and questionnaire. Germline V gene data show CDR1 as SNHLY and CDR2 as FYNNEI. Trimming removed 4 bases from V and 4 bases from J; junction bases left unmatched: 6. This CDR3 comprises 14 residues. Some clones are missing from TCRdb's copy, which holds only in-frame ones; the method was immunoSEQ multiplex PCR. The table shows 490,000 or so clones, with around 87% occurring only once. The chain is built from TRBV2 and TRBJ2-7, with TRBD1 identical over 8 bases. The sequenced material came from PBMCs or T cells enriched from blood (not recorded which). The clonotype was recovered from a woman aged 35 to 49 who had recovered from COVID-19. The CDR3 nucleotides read TGTGCCAGCAGTGTAACTCAGGGGGCTTACGAGCAGTACTTC. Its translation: CASSVTQGAYEQYF.